Shown below are 8 T cell receptor beta chains from a single sample sequenced in a study of cytomegalovirus exposure and HLA in healthy donors (dated by TCRdb to about 2017). Preparation of the library involved the immunoSEQ multiplex PCR assay. Entries here come from immuneACCESS through TCRdb and include only in-frame sequences with V and J called. Some clones fail to appear in such tables; in the studies checked, an unresolved V gene covers under half of the shortfall, and the cause of the remainder is unknown. The sample table records around 250,000 clones; roughly 90% of these occur just once. Together, the top ten hold 0.35% to 0.45% of the sample. The source material was PBMCs. These receptors were obtained from a woman younger than 30 in good health and CMV-seronegative.

The rearrangement uses TRBV10-3 and TRBJ1-4, with unresolved D. The CDR3 totals 13 residues. V was clipped by 8 bases and J by 6 bases, with 13 bases between them. Germline CDR1 and CDR2: ENHRY and SYGVKD. For the CDR3, the DNA is TGTGCCATCTCGAGAGGGTCCGATGAAAAACTGTTTTTT. It codes for CAISRGSDEKLFF.

V usage is TRBV6-1 and J usage is TRBJ2-5; 7 bases align to TRBD1. The V gene's germline CDR1 is MNHNS and CDR2 SASEGT. This CDR3 is built from 18 residues. Trimming cost V 2 bases and J 5 bases; bases outside gene matches: 17. The DNA for the CDR3 is TGTGCCAGCAGTGAATCGCAGGGCCACTCCGACAGGGTGGAGACCCAGTACTTC. This codes for CASSESQGHSDRVETQYF.

The genes are TRBV18 and TRBJ1-2; no firm D call. Germline CDR1 and CDR2: KGHSH and LQKENI. The CDR3 sequence is 16 residues long. V was shortened by 4 bases and J by 2 bases, with 17 bases between the two germline ends. The CDR3: CASSLDQKTRNYGYTF. Written as DNA, the CDR3 is TGTGCCAGCTCACTAGATCAAAAGACAAGAAACTATGGCTACACCTTC.

This clone was recorded only once. CDR3 DNA: TGTGCCAGCAGTGTCCTGGGGGACAGATCAGATACGCAGTATTTT. Its translation: CASSVLGDRSDTQYF. The V call is TRBV25-1, the J call TRBJ2-3, with 7 bases matching TRBD1. The CDR3 sequence is 15 residues long. V trimming: 4 bases; J trimming: 4 bases; junction bases outside the gene matches: 8. Germline CDR1 and CDR2: MGHDK and SYGVNS.

The chain joins TRBV6-1 to TRBJ1-1, with TRBD1 identical over 11 bases. Germline V gene lookup returns CDR1 MNHNS and CDR2 SASEGT. J gave up 4 bases and V 3 bases, and 1 base lay outside the gene matches. The CDR3 sequence is 14 residues long. The CDR3 spells CASSEGTGGTEAFF. CDR3 nucleotides: TGTGCCAGCAGTGAGGGGACAGGGGGCACTGAAGCTTTCTTT.

V is TRBV10-2 and J is TRBJ2-1; no clear D. V lost 5 bases, J lost 7 bases, and 9 bases lay in between. Germline V gene sequence: CDR1 WSHSY, CDR2 SAAADI. CDR3 size: 12 residues. CDR3 protein: CASSKPQNEQFF. The CDR3 DNA reads as TGCGCCAGCAGTAAGCCCCAAAATGAGCAGTTCTTC.

V is TRBV19 and J is TRBJ1-2; TRBD1 matches at 9 bases. Germline CDR1 LNHDA, CDR2 SQIVND (reference sequence). The CDR3 extends over 14 amino acids. The V gene end was trimmed by 3 bases and the J gene end by 1 base; junction bases not matched to a gene: 0. CDR3 bases: TGTGCCAGTAGTATGGGACAGGGTAACTATGGCTACACCTTC. Translation gives CASSMGQGNYGYTF.

This clone was seen just once. The V call is TRBV7-9, the J call TRBJ2-3; 7 bases line up with TRBD1. Trimming removed 8 bases from V and 0 bases from J; junction bases left unmatched: 5. Germline assignment: CDR1 SEHNR and CDR2 FQNEAQ (reference sequence). This CDR3 comprises 14 residues. CDR3 protein: CASEGAPSTDTQYF. The CDR3 nucleotides read TGTGCCAGCGAGGGGGCCCCTAGCACAGATACGCAGTATTTT.